This T cell receptor beta chain originates from a study of T cells of healthy individuals. CDR1 LNHDA and CDR2 SQIVND come from the germline V gene (reference sequence). The CDR3 length is 11 residues. Trimming shortened V by 2 bases and J by 8 bases, and 3 bases separated the two germline ends. TCRdb used MiXCR to reprocess the 5' RACE reads, holding one entry per CDR3 protein. The sample shows approximately 100,000 distinct CDR3 sequences, under 20% of them seen only once. This clonotype was obtained from a human donor in good health. The gene calls are TRBV19 and TRBJ2-2, with D uncertain. CDR3 residues: CASSILGELFF. CDR3 DNA sequence: TGTGCCAGTAGTATACTTGGGGAGCTGTTTTTT.